This is a list of T cell receptor beta chains from one sample in a study of blood T cell repertoires in COVID-19. Some clones are missing from TCRdb's copy, which holds only in-frame ones; the method was immunoSEQ multiplex PCR. The data show about 170,000 clones, with roughly 82% seen just once and 6.5% to 9% held by the top ten. The sequenced sample was peripheral blood. The source of these receptors is a woman aged 40 to 50 with COVID-19, enrolled during active disease. The CDR3 runs from the conserved cysteine through the conserved F or W. The D gene is left open where the match is weak. Not every row has a clone size; where given, it reads once, few, many or a size class.

j_call: TRBJ1-5
v_call: TRBV12-3/TRBV12-4
clone_size: -
d_call: -
cdr3_length: 13
cdr3_aa: CASSLGQISPQHF
cdr3_nt: TGTGCCAGCAGTTTGGGGCAAATCTCGCCCCAGCATTTT

j_call: TRBJ2-2
v_call: TRBV12-3/TRBV12-4
clone_size: -
d_call: TRBD2
cdr3_length: 13
cdr3_aa: CASSRLAAGELFF
cdr3_nt: TGTGCCAGCAGTCGACTAGCCGCCGGGGAGCTGTTTTTT

j_call: TRBJ1-2
v_call: TRBV6-5
clone_size: -
d_call: -
cdr3_length: 10
cdr3_aa: CASSWGGYTF
cdr3_nt: TGTGCCAGCTCATGGGGGGGATACACCTTC

j_call: TRBJ2-1
v_call: TRBV29-1
clone_size: -
d_call: TRBD2
cdr3_length: 12
cdr3_aa: CSVRLGGYEQFF
cdr3_nt: TGCAGCGTTCGGCTGGGGGGGTATGAGCAGTTCTTC

j_call: TRBJ2-1
v_call: TRBV7-8
clone_size: -
d_call: TRBD2
cdr3_length: 15
cdr3_aa: CASSPTSGTRGEQFF
cdr3_nt: TGTGCCAGCAGCCCAACTAGCGGGACACGGGGTGAGCAGTTCTTC

j_call: TRBJ2-5
v_call: TRBV5-1
clone_size: -
d_call: -
cdr3_length: 14
cdr3_aa: CASSLGLVQETQYF
cdr3_nt: TGCGCCAGCAGCTTGGGACTAGTGCAAGAGACCCAGTACTTC

j_call: TRBJ2-3
v_call: TRBV28
clone_size: few
d_call: TRBD2
cdr3_length: 17
cdr3_aa: CASSLGKGTSWTDTQYF
cdr3_nt: TGTGCCAGCAGTTTAGGTAAAGGGACTAGTTGGACAGATACGCAGTATTTT

j_call: TRBJ1-2
v_call: TRBV9
clone_size: -
d_call: TRBD1
cdr3_length: 13
cdr3_aa: CAMGDRGAYGYTF
cdr3_nt: TGTGCCATGGGGGACAGGGGGGCATATGGCTACACCTTC

j_call: TRBJ2-5
v_call: TRBV2
clone_size: -
d_call: TRBD1
cdr3_length: 16
cdr3_aa: CASSGDRRRGAETQYF
cdr3_nt: TGTGCCAGCAGTGGGGACAGGCGGCGGGGTGCGGAGACCCAGTACTTC

j_call: TRBJ2-7
v_call: TRBV28
clone_size: -
d_call: TRBD2
cdr3_length: 20
cdr3_aa: CASSLDIAGGLFRANGEQYF
cdr3_nt: TGTGCCAGCAGTTTGGACATAGCGGGAGGGCTATTCAGGGCAAACGGCGAGCAGTACTTC

j_call: TRBJ2-1
v_call: TRBV27
clone_size: -
d_call: TRBD2
cdr3_length: 15
cdr3_aa: CASSLTSGGAGRQFF
cdr3_nt: TGTGCCAGCAGCCTTACTAGCGGGGGAGCGGGTCGGCAGTTCTTC

j_call: TRBJ2-1
v_call: TRBV2
clone_size: -
d_call: TRBD2
cdr3_length: 15
cdr3_aa: CASRATSGVNNEQFF
cdr3_nt: TGTGCCAGCAGGGCGACTAGCGGGGTCAACAATGAGCAGTTCTTC

j_call: TRBJ2-3
v_call: TRBV7-8
clone_size: -
d_call: TRBD1
cdr3_length: 14
cdr3_aa: CASSPNSGTETQYF
cdr3_nt: TGTGCCAGCAGCCCGAACTCCGGGACAGAAACGCAGTATTTT

j_call: TRBJ1-3
v_call: TRBV28
clone_size: -
d_call: -
cdr3_length: 13
cdr3_aa: CASSSQYQDTIYF
cdr3_nt: TGTGCCAGCAGTTCGCAGTATCAGGACACCATATATTTT

j_call: TRBJ1-1
v_call: TRBV10-2
clone_size: -
d_call: -
cdr3_length: 14
cdr3_aa: CASSVRGSSTEAFF
cdr3_nt: TGCGCCAGCAGTGTAAGGGGCTCAAGCACTGAAGCTTTCTTT

j_call: TRBJ2-1
v_call: TRBV7-9
clone_size: -
d_call: TRBD2
cdr3_length: 18
cdr3_aa: CASSHVKTSGVAYNEQFF
cdr3_nt: TGTGCCAGCAGTCACGTTAAAACTAGCGGGGTCGCCTACAATGAGCAGTTCTTC

j_call: TRBJ2-3
v_call: TRBV4-1
clone_size: -
d_call: -
cdr3_length: 17
cdr3_aa: CASSLLVGSTTSDTQYF
cdr3_nt: TGCGCCAGCAGCCTCCTGGTTGGGAGTACCACCTCAGATACGCAGTATTTT

j_call: TRBJ2-3
v_call: TRBV15
clone_size: -
d_call: TRBD2
cdr3_length: 16
cdr3_aa: CATSRVASGSTDTQYF
cdr3_nt: TGTGCCACCAGCAGGGTAGCTAGCGGGAGCACAGATACGCAGTATTTT

j_call: TRBJ2-5
v_call: TRBV5-5
clone_size: -
d_call: TRBD2
cdr3_length: 17
cdr3_aa: CASSHRPSGREGETQYF
cdr3_nt: TGTGCCAGCAGCCATAGACCTAGCGGGAGGGAAGGGGAGACCCAGTACTTC

j_call: TRBJ2-3
v_call: TRBV15
clone_size: -
d_call: TRBD2
cdr3_length: 14
cdr3_aa: CATVGSGGLDTQYF
cdr3_nt: TGTGCCACCGTCGGGAGCGGGGGGTTAGATACGCAGTATTTT

j_call: TRBJ2-7
v_call: TRBV2
clone_size: -
d_call: -
cdr3_length: 13
cdr3_aa: CATLITRNYEQYF
cdr3_nt: TGTGCCACCCTCATAACCAGAAACTACGAGCAGTACTTC

j_call: TRBJ1-6
v_call: TRBV9
clone_size: -
d_call: TRBD1
cdr3_length: 17
cdr3_aa: CASSERTGILDNSPLHF
cdr3_nt: TGTGCCAGCAGCGAGAGGACAGGGATTTTGGATAATTCACCCCTCCACTTT